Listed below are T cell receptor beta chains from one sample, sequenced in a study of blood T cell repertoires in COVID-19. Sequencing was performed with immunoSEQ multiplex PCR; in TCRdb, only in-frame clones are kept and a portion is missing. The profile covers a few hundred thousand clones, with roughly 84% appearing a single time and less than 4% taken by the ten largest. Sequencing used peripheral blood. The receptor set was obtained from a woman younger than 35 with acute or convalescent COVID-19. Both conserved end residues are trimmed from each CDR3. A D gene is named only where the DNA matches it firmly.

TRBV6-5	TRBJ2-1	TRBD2	ASTELAGRNNEQF
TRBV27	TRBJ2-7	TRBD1	ASSQTGPRIQSQY
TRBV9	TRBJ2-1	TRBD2	ASSARPGLAGGLPYNEQF
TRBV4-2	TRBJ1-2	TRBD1	ASSQLTQGNHGYT
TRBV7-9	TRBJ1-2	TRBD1	ASSLGRDRVNYGYT
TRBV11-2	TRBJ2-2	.	ASSSSGRELF
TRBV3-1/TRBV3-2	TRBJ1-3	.	ASSQRGSSGNTIY
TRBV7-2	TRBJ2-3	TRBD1	ASSSPRDRGHADTQY
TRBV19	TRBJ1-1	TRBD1	ASSKRAGGITEAF
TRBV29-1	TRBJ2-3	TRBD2	SAETSGLTDTQY
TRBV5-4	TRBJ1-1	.	ASSLGLAWDTEAF
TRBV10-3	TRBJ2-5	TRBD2	AISQTSVAFKETQY
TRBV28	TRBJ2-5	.	ASSGGGEERTQY
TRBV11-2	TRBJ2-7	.	ASSRIGQRPYEQY
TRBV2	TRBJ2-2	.	ASSAVGQTNTGELF
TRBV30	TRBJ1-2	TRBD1	AWGGYRGSAGYT
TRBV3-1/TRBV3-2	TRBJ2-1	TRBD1	ASSQEVSTGVFHWNNEQF
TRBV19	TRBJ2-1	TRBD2	ASNSGRSDEQF
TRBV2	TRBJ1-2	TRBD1	ASTLMGTGDGYT
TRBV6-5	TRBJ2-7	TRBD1	ASSYGTGTHEQY
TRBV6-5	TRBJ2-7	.	ASSLQGTYEQY
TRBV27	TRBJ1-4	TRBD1	ASSFRGQYEKLF
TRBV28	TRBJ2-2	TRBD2	ASRLLAGDTGELF
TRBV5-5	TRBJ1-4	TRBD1	ASSLVGQGDEKLF
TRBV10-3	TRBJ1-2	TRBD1	AISVQQGADGYT
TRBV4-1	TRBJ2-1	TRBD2	ASSQDRRLAAYNEQF
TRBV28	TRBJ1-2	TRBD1	ASSSGGTEVDGYT
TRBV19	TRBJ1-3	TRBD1	ASSFPRTGGHTIY
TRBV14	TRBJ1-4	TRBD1	ASSQAGTDWEKLF
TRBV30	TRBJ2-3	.	AWSVPRSVSGFTDTQY
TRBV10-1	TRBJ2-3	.	ASTQLRPTDTQY
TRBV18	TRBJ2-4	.	ASSARGSAVKNIQY
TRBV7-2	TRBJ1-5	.	ASSLHLYSNQPQH
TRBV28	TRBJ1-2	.	ASSLYGQREYGYT
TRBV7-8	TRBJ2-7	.	ASSFSGTVSYEQY
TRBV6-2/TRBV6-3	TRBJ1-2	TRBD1	ASSHPRGRRYGYT
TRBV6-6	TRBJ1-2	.	ASSYLNRAGGYT
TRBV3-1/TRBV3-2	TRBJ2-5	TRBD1	ASSLWDRATETQY
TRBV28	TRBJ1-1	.	ASSFIMTEAF
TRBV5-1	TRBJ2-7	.	ASSLLTPSYEQY
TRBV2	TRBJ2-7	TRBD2	ASSPGLAGREQY
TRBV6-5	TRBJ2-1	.	ASSLAPNSYNEQF
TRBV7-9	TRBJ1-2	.	ASSLEGFYGYT
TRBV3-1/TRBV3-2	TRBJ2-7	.	ASSISGPYEQY
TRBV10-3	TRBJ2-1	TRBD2	AISEPLAGSDNEQF
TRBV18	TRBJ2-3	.	ASSISGTDTQY
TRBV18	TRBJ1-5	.	ASSPYSGDQPQH
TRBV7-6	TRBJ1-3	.	ASSADRLSGNTIY
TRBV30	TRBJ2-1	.	AGGRGYNEQF
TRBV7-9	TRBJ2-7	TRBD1	ASSYPGTGIYEQY
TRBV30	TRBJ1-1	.	AWSVTGPEAF
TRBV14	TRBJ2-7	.	ASSQWFSSPLSYEQY
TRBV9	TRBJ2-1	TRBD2	ASSVEGGPYNEQF